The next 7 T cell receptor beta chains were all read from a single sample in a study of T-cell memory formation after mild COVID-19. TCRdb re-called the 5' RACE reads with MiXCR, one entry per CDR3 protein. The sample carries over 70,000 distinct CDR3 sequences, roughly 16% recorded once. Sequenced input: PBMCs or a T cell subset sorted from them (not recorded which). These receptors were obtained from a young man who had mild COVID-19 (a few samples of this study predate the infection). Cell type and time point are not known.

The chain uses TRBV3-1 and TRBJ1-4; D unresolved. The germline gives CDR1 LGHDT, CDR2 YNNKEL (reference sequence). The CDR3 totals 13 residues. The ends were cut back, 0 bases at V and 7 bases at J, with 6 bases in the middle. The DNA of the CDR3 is TGTGCCAGCAGCCAAGACGCGGGTGAAAAACTGTTTTTT. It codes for CASSQDAGEKLFF.

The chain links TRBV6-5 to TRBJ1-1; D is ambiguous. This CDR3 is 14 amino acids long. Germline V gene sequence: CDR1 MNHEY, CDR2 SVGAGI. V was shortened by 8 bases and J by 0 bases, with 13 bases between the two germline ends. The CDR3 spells CASHLPPMNTEAFF. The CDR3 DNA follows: TGTGCCAGCCACTTGCCCCCCATGAACACTGAAGCTTTCTTT.

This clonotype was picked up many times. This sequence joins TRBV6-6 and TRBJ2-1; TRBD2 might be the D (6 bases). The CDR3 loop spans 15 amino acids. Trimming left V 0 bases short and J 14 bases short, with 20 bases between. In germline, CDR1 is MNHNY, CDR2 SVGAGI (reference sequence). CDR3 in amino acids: CASSYSGGGRDLKFF. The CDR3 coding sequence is TGTGCCAGCAGTTACTCGGGGGGAGGTCGAGATCTGAAGTTCTTC.

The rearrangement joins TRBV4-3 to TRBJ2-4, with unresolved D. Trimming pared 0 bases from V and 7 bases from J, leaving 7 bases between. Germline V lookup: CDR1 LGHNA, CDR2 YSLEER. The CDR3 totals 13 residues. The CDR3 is CASSQDIPNIQYF. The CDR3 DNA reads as TGCGCCAGCAGCCAAGATATTCCGAACATTCAGTACTTC.

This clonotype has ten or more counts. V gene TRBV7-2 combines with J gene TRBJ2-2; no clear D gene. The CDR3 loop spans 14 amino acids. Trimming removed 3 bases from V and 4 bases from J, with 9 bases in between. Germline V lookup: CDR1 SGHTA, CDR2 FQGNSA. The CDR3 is CASSFEGFTGELFF. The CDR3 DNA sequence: TGTGCCAGCAGCTTTGAAGGATTCACCGGGGAGCTGTTTTTT.

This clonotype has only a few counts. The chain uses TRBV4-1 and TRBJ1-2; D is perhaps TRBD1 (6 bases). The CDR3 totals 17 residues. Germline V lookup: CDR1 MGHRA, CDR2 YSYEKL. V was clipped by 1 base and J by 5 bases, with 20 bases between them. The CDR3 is CASSQGWGGRLEYGYTF. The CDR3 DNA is TGCGCCAGCAGCCAAGGGTGGGGGGGCCGCCTAGAATATGGCTACACCTTC.

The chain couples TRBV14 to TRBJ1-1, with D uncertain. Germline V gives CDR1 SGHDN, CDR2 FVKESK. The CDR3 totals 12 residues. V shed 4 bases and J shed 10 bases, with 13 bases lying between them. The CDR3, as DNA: TGTGCCAGCAGCCGAGGTAGTTTTGGAGCTTTCTTT. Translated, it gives CASSRGSFGAFF.